A single sample gave rise to the 20 T cell receptor beta chains below, sequenced in a study of blood T cell repertoires in COVID-19. Data came from immunoSEQ multiplex PCR; TCRdb stores just in-frame clones and leaves some out. The table records approximately 350,000 clones, 75% to 90% of them present only once. The specimen sequenced was PBMCs or T cells enriched from blood (not recorded which). All receptors derive from a man aged 18 to 29 who had recovered from COVID-19.

The V and J genes are TRBV7-3 and TRBJ1-1, with 8 bases fitting TRBD1. This CDR3 contains 15 residues. The V segment lost 5 bases and the J segment 5 bases; nucleotides outside the gene matches: 10. Per the germline V gene, CDR1 is SGHTA and CDR2 is FQGTGA. The CDR3 DNA follows: TGTGCCAGCAGCCCGACAGGGGTATGGGGGACTGAAGCTTTCTTT. It translates to CASSPTGVWGTEAFF.

The rearrangement links TRBV6-2 or TRBV6-3 to TRBJ2-1; TRBD2 agrees at 7 bases. This CDR3 comprises 19 residues. V gave up 4 bases and J gave up 13 bases; unmatched junction bases: 28. Germline assignment: CDR1 MNHEY and CDR2 SVGEGT. The CDR3 sequence is CASSSGGRSWEGSSFSQFF. In DNA form, the CDR3 reads TGTGCCAGCAGTTCAGGAGGGCGGTCGTGGGAGGGCTCTTCCTTTAGTCAGTTCTTC.

The V call is TRBV14, the J call TRBJ1-4; D unclear. CDR3 length: 15 residues. Between the trimmed V and J ends, which lost 1 base and 7 bases, there was a span of 13 bases. Per germline, CDR1 SGHDN and CDR2 FVKESK. This CDR3 is CASSQGSGAGEKLFF. The CDR3 nucleotides are TGTGCCAGCAGCCAAGGGTCGGGTGCCGGTGAAAAACTGTTTTTT. Full variable domain (outside the CDR3, taken from reference TRBV14 and TRBJ1-4): EAGVTQFPSHSVIEKGQTVTLRCDPISGHDNLYWYRRVMGKEIKFLLHFVKESKQDESGMPNNRFLAERTGGTYSTLKVQPAELEDSGVYFCASSQGSGAGEKLFFGSGTQLSVL.

The chain combines TRBV19 with TRBJ2-3; 10 bases map to TRBD2. V shed 7 bases, J shed 3 bases, and the junction held 4 bases outside the gene matches. The CDR3 spans 14 residues. Per the germline V gene, CDR1 is LNHDA and CDR2 is SQIVND (reference sequence). The CDR3 DNA sequence: TGTGCCAGTACCATAGCGGGGGGTACAGATACGCAGTATTTT. It translates to CASTIAGGTDTQYF. The complete variable domain, with remaining parts taken from reference TRBV19 and TRBJ2-3, reads DGGITQSPKYLFRKEGQNVTLSCEQNLNHDAMYWYRQDPGQGLRLIYYSQIVNDFQKGDIAEGYSVSREKKESFPLTVTSAQKNPTAFYLCASTIAGGTDTQYFGPGTRLTVL.

The chain combines TRBV6-5 with TRBJ2-7, with 9 bases matching TRBD2. CDR3 length: 14 residues. The junction had 7 bases not matched to a gene; V was cut back by 6 bases and J by 4 bases. Germline loops: CDR1 MNHEY, CDR2 SVGAGI. CDR3 protein: CASRRASGTYEQYF. The CDR3 DNA sequence: TGTGCCAGCAGACGAGCTAGCGGGACGTACGAGCAGTACTTC.

The J gene is TRBJ2-4, the V gene TRBV18; D uncertain. CDR1 KGHSH and CDR2 LQKENI come from the germline V gene. The CDR3 loop spans 15 amino acids. Deletions cut 4 bases from V and 6 bases from J, with 16 bases between. The CDR3 region is CASSLTTTTVNIQYF. CDR3 coding DNA: TGTGCCAGCTCACTCACTACCACCACCGTAAACATTCAGTACTTC. Looking up the rest from reference TRBV18 and TRBJ2-4 gives the full variable domain: NAGVMQNPRHLVRRRGQEARLRCSPMKGHSHVYWYRQLPEEGLKFMVYLQKENIIDESGMPKERFSAEFPKEGPSILRIQQVVRGDSAAYFCASSLTTTTVNIQYFGAGTRLSVL.

J is TRBJ2-3 and V is TRBV3-1 (or the pseudogene TRBV3-2), with TRBD2 as a possible D gene (5 bases). The CDR3 totals 15 residues. Trimming removed 2 bases at V and 2 bases at J, with 11 bases between. The germline CDR1 and CDR2 sequences are LGHDT and YNNKEL (reference sequence). CDR3 nucleotide sequence: TGTGCCAGCAGCCAACTCGGGGAAACCACAGATACGCAGTATTTT. It yields the protein CASSQLGETTDTQYF.

The chain joins TRBV6-2 or TRBV6-3 to TRBJ1-5; 9 nucleotides agree with TRBD1. With V trimmed by 2 bases and J by 0 bases, 8 bases remained unmatched. The CDR3 is 18 amino acids. Germline V gives CDR1 MNHEY, CDR2 SVGEGT. The CDR3 loop reads CASSYEDRGPYSNQPQHF. The CDR3 bases are TGTGCCAGCAGTTACGAGGACAGGGGCCCCTATAGCAATCAGCCCCAGCATTTT.

The J gene is TRBJ1-5, the V gene TRBV28; no clear D gene. Germline values: CDR1 MDHEN, CDR2 SYDVKM. The CDR3 consists of 14 residues. V was trimmed by 3 bases and J by 1 base, leaving 7 bases between them. This chain's CDR3 is CASSLSQSNQPQHF. Here the CDR3 DNA reads TGTGCCAGCAGTTTGTCCCAGAGCAATCAGCCCCAGCATTTT.

V is TRBV6-6 and J is TRBJ1-5, with D possibly TRBD1 on 6 matching bases. V gave up 4 bases and J gave up 8 bases, with 15 bases separating them. Germline loops: CDR1 MNHNY, CDR2 SVGAGI (reference sequence). CDR3 length equals 14 residues. CDR3 in DNA: TGTGCCAGCAGTTTCCAACAGGGAATCGAGCCCCAGCATTTT. Translating gives CASSFQQGIEPQHF.

The J gene is TRBJ2-2, the V gene TRBV7-7; D is possibly TRBD1 (5 bases). Looked up from germline, CDR1 is SSHAT and CDR2 is FNYEAQ (reference sequence). The CDR3 covers 16 residues. The V gene lost 5 bases and the J gene lost 5 bases, with 18 bases spanning the gap. DNA for the CDR3: TGTGCCAGCAGCCCCTTTCCAGGTTCAGGGACCGGGGAGCTGTTTTTT. Its translation: CASSPFPGSGTGELFF.

The chain has TRBV9 and TRBJ2-1; D possibly corresponds to TRBD2 (5 bases). V lost 7 bases and J 8 bases, leaving 10 bases between the germline ends. Per germline, CDR1 SGDLS and CDR2 YYNGEE. This CDR3 is built from 11 residues. The CDR3 nucleotides read TGTGCCAGCGCCTGGGGAGATGAGCAGTTCTTC. Encoded protein: CASAWGDEQFF.

The chain uses TRBV3-1 (or the pseudogene TRBV3-2) and TRBJ2-1; 7 positions match TRBD2. J gave up 8 bases and V 3 bases, and 19 bases lay outside the gene matches. Germline V gene data show CDR1 as LGHDT and CDR2 as YNNKEL (reference sequence). CDR3 length: 18 residues. CDR3 protein: CASSHAKRGGWLRHEQFF. The CDR3 bases are TGTGCCAGCAGCCACGCAAAAAGGGGAGGGTGGCTTAGGCATGAGCAGTTCTTC.

This chain connects TRBV10-3 to TRBJ1-4; maybe TRBD1 (5 bases). V lost 8 bases to trimming and J lost 2 bases, with 15 bases between them. The CDR3 extends over 15 amino acids. Germline CDR1 and CDR2: ENHRY and SYGVKD. The CDR3 loop reads CAIQESGGTNEKLFF. The CDR3 nucleotides are TGTGCCATCCAAGAGAGTGGGGGGACTAATGAAAAACTGTTTTTT.

The rearrangement uses TRBV7-7 and TRBJ1-1, with D perhaps matching TRBD1 (6 bases). The CDR3 length is 18 residues. CDR1 and CDR2 from the germline V gene are SSHAT and FNYEAQ (reference sequence). Trimming removed 3 bases from V and 3 bases from J, with 23 bases in between. CDR3 sequence (DNA): TGTGCCAGCAGCTTCCCCGATGTACCGGGACACCATTACACTGAAGCTTTCTTT. It yields the protein CASSFPDVPGHHYTEAFF.

This clone was counted once. V is TRBV3-1 (or the pseudogene TRBV3-2) and J is TRBJ2-1; 7 nucleotides align to TRBD2. V shed 0 bases and J 2 bases; nucleotides not matched to a gene: 13. The CDR3 sequence is 19 residues long. Germline values: CDR1 LGHDT, CDR2 YNNKEL (reference sequence). CDR3 sequence reads: CASSQEWGRGGGTYNEQFF. The CDR3 coding sequence is TGTGCCAGCAGCCAAGAGTGGGGACGGGGCGGGGGAACCTACAATGAGCAGTTCTTC.

The chain couples TRBV19 to TRBJ1-3; D not resolved. The CDR3 totals 15 residues. CDR1 is LNHDA, CDR2 SQIVND, per germline (reference sequence). V dropped 3 bases and J dropped 0 bases, with 9 bases sitting between them. The CDR3 sequence is CASSISSGSGNTIYF. The CDR3 nucleotides read TGTGCCAGTAGTATTAGTTCAGGCTCTGGAAACACCATATATTTT.

This clone came up once. The chain uses TRBV15 and TRBJ2-7, with D uncertain. CDR1 and CDR2 from the germline V gene are LNHNV and YYDKDF (reference sequence). The germline V and J ends were trimmed by 3 bases and 3 bases, with 15 bases remaining between them. The CDR3 sequence is 15 residues long. In DNA, the CDR3 is TGTGCCACCAGCAGCGCTCGCGGAGAGAACTACGAGCAGTACTTC. Protein sequence: CATSSARGENYEQYF.

The J gene is TRBJ1-5, the V gene TRBV6-2 or TRBV6-3; 10 positions match TRBD1. V was pared by 6 bases and J by 7 bases, with 15 bases of the junction left unmatched. The CDR3 sequence is 17 residues long. The germline gives CDR1 MNHEY, CDR2 SVGEGT. CDR3 in amino acids: CASSQPRDRGKGQPQHF. The CDR3 region has the DNA TGTGCCAGCAGCCAACCCAGGGACAGGGGTAAGGGCCAGCCCCAGCATTTT.

The chain carries TRBV4-2 and TRBJ2-7; D is possibly TRBD1 (6 bases). Trimming stripped 1 base from V and 9 bases from J, with 19 bases between. The germline V gene has CDR1 LGHNA and CDR2 YNFKEQ. The CDR3 loop spans 15 amino acids. The CDR3 region has the DNA TGTGCCAGCAGCCAAGTGGGGGCAGTTGCTGGTTGGCAGTACTTC. Residues: CASSQVGAVAGWQYF.